One and the same sample provided the 14 T cell receptor beta chains below, sequenced in a study of cytomegalovirus exposure and HLA in healthy donors. Amplification used 60 Vbeta primers and 13 Jbeta primers. Data came from immunoSEQ multiplex PCR; TCRdb stores just in-frame clones and leaves some out. Of about 160,000 clones in the sample, 82% were seen once. Material for sequencing was PBMCs. These receptors all stem from a girl under 18 in good health and CMV-seropositive.

The chain links TRBV5-6 to TRBJ2-7; D not certain. Germline V gene lookup returns CDR1 SGHDT and CDR2 YYEEEE. V was trimmed by 0 bases and J by 1 base, leaving 8 bases between them. The CDR3 runs to 14 residues. The CDR3, as DNA: TGTGCCAGCAGCTTGGTTCGTATGTCCTACGAGCAGTACTTC. This codes for CASSLVRMSYEQYF. The whole variable domain, remainder taken from reference TRBV5-6 and TRBJ2-7, is DAGVTQSPTHLIKTRGQQVTLRCSPKSGHDTVSWYQQALGQGPQFIFQYYEEEERQRGNFPDRFSGHQFPNYSSELNVNALLLGDSALYLCASSLVRMSYEQYFGPGTRLTVT.

The V and J genes are TRBV2 and TRBJ1-1; 12 bases are a match to TRBD1. Germline trimming cut 5 bases from V and 5 bases from J; bases unmatched to any gene: 3. The CDR3 totals 14 residues. The germline CDR1 and CDR2 sequences are SNHLY and FYNNEI. CDR3 nucleotide sequence: TGTGCCAGCAGTCCGGGACAGGGGGCGACTGAAGCTTTCTTT. Its translation is CASSPGQGATEAFF.

This chain links TRBV28 with TRBJ2-2; possible D gene TRBD2, 5 bases. Germline CDR1 MDHEN, CDR2 SYDVKM. The ends were cut back, 7 bases at V and 8 bases at J, with 20 bases in the middle. The CDR3 is 15 residues long. The CDR3 region is CASTPGREGKGELFF. Written as DNA, the CDR3 is TGTGCCAGCACCCCTGGTCGGGAAGGTAAAGGGGAGCTGTTTTTT.

The J gene is TRBJ2-1, the V gene TRBV29-1, with TRBD2 matching over 12 bases. Trimming at V came to 4 bases and at J to 4 bases, leaving 5 bases not matched to a gene. The CDR3 is made up of 15 amino acids. From germline, CDR1 is SQVTM and CDR2 ANQGSEA. CDR3 residues: CSVAGLAGNYNEQFF. The DNA of the CDR3 is TGCAGCGTTGCGGGACTAGCGGGTAATTACAATGAGCAGTTCTTC.

This sequence joins TRBV5-4 and TRBJ2-7, with 11 bases matching TRBD2. The CDR3 is made up of 15 amino acids. V lost 4 bases and J lost 3; bases outside the gene matches: 6. Germline loops: CDR1 SGHNT, CDR2 YYREEE (reference sequence). The CDR3: CASSLPSGGYYEQYF. The CDR3 DNA reads as TGTGCCAGCAGCCTCCCTAGCGGGGGGTACTACGAGCAGTACTTC.

This sequence joins TRBV4-3 and TRBJ2-1; TRBD2 agrees at 10 bases. Per germline, CDR1 LGHNA and CDR2 YSLEER. Trimming at V came to 3 bases and at J to 5 bases, leaving 7 bases not matched to a gene. This CDR3 spans 16 amino acids. This chain's CDR3 is CASSHPGLAAHNEQFF. CDR3 nucleotides: TGCGCCAGCAGCCACCCCGGACTAGCGGCCCACAATGAGCAGTTCTTC.

In its sample, this clone was seen a few times. The chain uses TRBV19 and TRBJ2-7, with TRBD2 as a possible D gene (6 bases). There are 15 residues in the CDR3. V dropped 4 bases and J dropped 3 bases, with 16 bases sitting between them. The germline gives CDR1 LNHDA, CDR2 SQIVND (reference sequence). The CDR3 DNA follows: TGTGCCAGTAGTAAGTTCGGGGGACGGGGCTACGAGCAGTACTTC. As protein: CASSKFGGRGYEQYF.

The chain employs TRBV6-1 and TRBJ2-7, with a weak D call TRBD1 (6 bases). In germline, CDR1 is MNHNS, CDR2 SASEGT. This CDR3 spans 14 amino acids. Trimming left V 6 bases short and J 2 bases short, with 14 bases between. The CDR3 is CASSRTVPTYEQYF. The CDR3 nucleotides read TGTGCCAGCAGCCGGACAGTTCCTACCTACGAGCAGTACTTC.

J is TRBJ1-1 and V is TRBV7-2; D remains ambiguous. The length of the CDR3 is 14 residues. Trimming shortened V by 3 bases and J by 2 bases, and 10 bases separated the two germline ends. CDR1 and CDR2 (germline): SGHTA, FQGNSA. The CDR3 region has the DNA TGTGCCAGCAGCTTGCGGGTCGGAAACACTGAAGCTTTCTTT. Residues: CASSLRVGNTEAFF. Complete variable domain (other parts from reference TRBV7-2 and TRBJ1-1): GAGVSQSPSNKVTEKGKDVELRCDPISGHTALYWYRQSLGQGLEFLIYFQGNSAPDKSGLPSDRFSAERTGGSVSTLTIQRTQQEDSAVYLCASSLRVGNTEAFFGQGTRLTVV.

The chain couples TRBV10-3 to TRBJ2-2; TRBD1 aligns across 9 bases. V shed 6 bases, J shed 4 bases, and the junction held 9 bases outside the gene matches. In germline, CDR1 is ENHRY, CDR2 SYGVKD. This CDR3 comprises 16 residues. CDR3 in DNA: TGTGCCATCAGAAACTTGGGACAGGGAATCACCGGGGAGCTGTTTTTT. Translation gives CAIRNLGQGITGELFF.

The rearrangement links TRBV29-1 to TRBJ2-7, with TRBD2 matching 8 bases. CDR3 length: 16 residues. Germline trimming cut 3 bases from V and 3 bases from J; bases unmatched to any gene: 13. Germline-derived CDR1 and CDR2 are SQVTM and ANQGSEA. CDR3 loop: CSVEGGTAGAVYEQYF. For the CDR3, the DNA is TGCAGCGTTGAGGGGGGTACAGCGGGAGCAGTCTACGAGCAGTACTTC.

The chain couples TRBV5-1 to TRBJ1-1, with 8 bases that match TRBD1. The V gene end was trimmed by 4 bases and the J gene end by 3 bases; junction bases not matched to a gene: 5. CDR1 is SGHRS, CDR2 YFSETQ, per germline. This CDR3 is 14 amino acids long. CDR3 sequence (DNA): TGCGCCAGCAGCCCAGGGGGCGTGGACACTGAAGCTTTCTTT. This sequence encodes CASSPGGVDTEAFF.

The gene calls are TRBV5-1 and TRBJ1-2; 7 nucleotides agree with TRBD1. V trimming: 0 bases; J trimming: 5 bases; junction bases outside the gene matches: 4. The CDR3 length is 14 residues. Looked up from germline, CDR1 is SGHRS and CDR2 is YFSETQ. The CDR3 here is CASSLEGQRYGYTF. DNA for the CDR3: TGCGCCAGCAGCTTGGAGGGACAGAGGTATGGCTACACCTTC.

This chain joins TRBV28 and TRBJ1-3; weak D call: TRBD1 (6 bases). CDR1 MDHEN and CDR2 SYDVKM come from the germline V gene. The V gene lost 5 bases and the J gene lost 1 base, with 9 bases spanning the gap. This CDR3 has 14 amino acids. CDR3 region: CASSPTGSGNTIYF. In DNA form, the CDR3 reads TGTGCCAGCAGTCCAACAGGGTCTGGAAACACCATATATTTT. Looking up the rest from reference TRBV28 and TRBJ1-3 gives the full variable domain: DVKVTQSSRYLVKRTGEKVFLECVQDMDHENMFWYRQDPGLGLRLIYFSYDVKMKEKGDIPEGYSVSREKKERFSLILESASTNQTSMYLCASSPTGSGNTIYFGEGSWLTVV.